This T cell receptor (beta chain) was identified during a study of blood T cell repertoires in COVID-19 (TCRdb year 2020). Broadly, across the study: Collaborator samples came from the United States, Italy and Spain and covered acute and convalescent phases of COVID-19. Deeply sampled blood TCRbeta repertoires from subjects exposed to, actively infected with, or recovered from COVID-19 were included in the dataset. Sample metadata almost always included a de-identified subject ID, COVID-19 status, age in years and sex. Where available, HLA class I and class II types were taken from metadata supplied by the sample provider and were not determined by assay-based typing. The samples were drawn from the first 160 participants of the ongoing ImmuneRACE study and from 950 to 1,500 subjects provided by 6 global collaborators. The prospective study material was composed of cDNA or gDNA derived from T cells, B-cell-depleted T cells, or PBMCs. The repertoires were made available in a free public database intended to serve as a resource for research on the immune response to SARS-CoV-2. What the work shows at the level of the full study, not this receptor alone: The quantity of clinical and demographic metadata differed by source and by participant and was supplied without curation.

The sample holds one count of this clone. The antigen this receptor binds is unknown. Per-base quality was not reported, and no clone a single base away is much larger than it. The immunoSEQ Assay, a bias-controlled multiplex PCR, was used to amplify TCRbeta CDR3 regions from genomic DNA. In the original analysis: Nucleated cell counts per sample were estimated from amplification of reference gene primers within the assay. Sequence reads were collapsed and filtered to measure the absolute abundance of every unique TCRbeta CDR3 rearrangement. For each sample, productive Simpson clonality was calculated as the square root of Simpson's diversity index across productive rearrangements. The source is immuneACCESS, and TCRdb retained only in-frame sequences with V and J called. Part of the clones is not carried over; for the studies checked, unresolved V genes explain less than half of this, and the remainder is unexplained. V, J and clone size derive from that table, while D and trimming were established from the DNA sequence. Across this sample there are 350,000 to 450,000 clones, with more than 75% seen only once. 2.5% to 3.5% of the sample goes to the ten largest clones.

The germline V gene specifies SGHTS as CDR1 and YDEGEE as CDR2. The CDR3 sequence holds 14 residues, the cysteine and phenylalanine included. The retained sequence is limited to the CDR3, 42 bases, with the frame set at the first base. Between the V and J ends, shortened by 4 bases and 0 bases respectively, the junction contains 8 bases. Whole blood was collected in K2EDTA tubes by collaborating institutions according to the institutions' own protocols. Collaborator samples were shipped for TCRbeta analysis as frozen whole blood, isolated PBMCs, or DNA extracted from either sample type. This TCR was recovered from a human donor in a cohort sampled during active COVID-19. The rearranged segments are TRBV5-8 and TRBJ1-5; a tentative D match to TRBD1 spans 6 bases. Sequenced sample: peripheral blood. The CDR3 protein is CASSPGDSNQPQHF. The nucleotide sequence reads as follows: TGTGCCAGCAGCCCAGGGGATAGCAATCAGCCCCAGCATTTT.